This T cell receptor beta chain originates from a study of tumor-infiltrating lymphocytes in localized non-small cell lung cancer. Assay: immunoSEQ multiplex PCR; the TCRdb copy retains only in-frame clones and omits some. This sample yields fewer than 20,000 clones, of which under 80% are seen a single time; 6% to 7% belongs to the top ten. V was shortened by 0 bases and J by 8 bases, with 11 bases between the two germline ends. Germline V gives CDR1 WNHNN, CDR2 SYGVQD (reference sequence). The CDR3 is 14 residues long. The chain couples TRBV10-1 to TRBJ2-1; D gene ambiguous. The sample taken for sequencing was lung tumor tissue. This sequence originates from a human donor with non-small cell lung cancer. The CDR3 region has the DNA TGCGCCAGCAGTGAGTCGAATTCCTGGGATGAGCAGTTCTTC. Encoded protein: CASSESNSWDEQFF.